Below are 2 T cell receptor beta chains sequenced from a single sample in a study of PD-L1 blockade in urothelial cancer. Sequencing was performed with immunoSEQ multiplex PCR; in TCRdb, only in-frame clones are kept and a portion is missing. Among approximately 110,000 clones listed, about 85% were seen once. The input for sequencing was PBMCs, taken around atezolizumab (anti-PD-L1) treatment. Source of these receptors: a middle-aged man with urothelial cancer.

The V gene is TRBV7-9, the J gene TRBJ1-3; D unresolved. The V and J ends lost 5 bases and 2 bases respectively, with 16 bases between them. The CDR3 extends over 16 amino acids. Germline assignment: CDR1 SEHNR and CDR2 FQNEAQ (reference sequence). As DNA, the CDR3 is TGTGCCAGCAGCCCCCGCTCCAAAACTACTGGAAACACCATATATTTT. This sequence encodes CASSPRSKTTGNTIYF.

A note on this clone: One end of the junction is discordant with germline, which a read error may explain. The genes are TRBV19 and TRBJ1-5; 7 bases are a match to TRBD1. The CDR3 runs to 13 residues. Germline CDR1 and CDR2: LNHDA and SQIVND (reference sequence). The DNA of the CDR3 is TGTGCCACTAGTGACAGGGAAATGAAGCCCCAGCATTTT. This encodes CATSDREMKPQHF.